The sequence of this T cell receptor beta chain was determined in a study of blood T cell repertoires in COVID-19. Here immunoSEQ multiplex PCR was the method, and the copy in TCRdb shows in-frame clones only, minus some. The sample carries 40,000 to 50,000 clones, around 87% recorded once. Germline CDR1 reads MNHEY; CDR2 reads SVGAGI. The CDR3 is 15 residues long. V was cut by 3 bases and J by 7 bases, with 16 bases left in between. This chain joins TRBV6-5 and TRBJ1-5; D remains unclear. Sequenced: peripheral blood. The sequence was obtained from a woman older than 75 with COVID-19, enrolled during active disease. This CDR3 reads CASSYSVLPGQPQHF. In DNA, the CDR3 is TGTGCCAGCAGTTATTCCGTCCTGCCGGGACAGCCCCAGCATTTT.